Listed below are T cell receptor beta chains from one sample, sequenced in a study of T cell responses to AZD1222 COVID-19 vaccine. Some clones are missing from TCRdb's copy, which holds only in-frame ones; the method was immunoSEQ multiplex PCR. The sample consists of 100,000 or so clones, 70% to 90% of them appearing once. Sequenced material: peripheral blood, taken on day 0 of MenACWY control vaccination. The origin of the receptors is an adult in good health. The CDR3 runs from the conserved cysteine through the conserved F or W. Each record gives: J gene, CDR3 length, clone size, V gene, CDR3 protein. Expanded clones are given a class, and other clones once, few, many or no size at all.

J: TRBJ1-5; length: 16; size: -; V: TRBV28; CDR3: CASSLLGVFQDQPQHF
J: TRBJ1-4; length: 16; size: -; V: TRBV4-1; CDR3: CASSHRPGPPEEKLFF
J: TRBJ2-7; length: 15; size: -; V: TRBV18; CDR3: CASSPGSGRVYEQYF
J: TRBJ1-1; length: 14; size: -; V: TRBV6-4; CDR3: CASRTDRFRTEAFF
J: TRBJ1-5; length: 16; size: -; V: TRBV30; CDR3: CAWSVPRGYGNQPQHF
J: TRBJ2-7; length: 14; size: -; V: TRBV6-5; CDR3: CASRPGTGSYEQYF
J: TRBJ1-6; length: 13; size: few; V: TRBV28; CDR3: CASSFGRASPLHF
J: TRBJ2-3; length: 14; size: medium-sized; V: TRBV27; CDR3: CASTHSGVTDTQYF
J: TRBJ1-2; length: 13; size: -; V: TRBV19; CDR3: CASSWQGNYGYTF
J: TRBJ1-2; length: 16; size: once; V: TRBV2; CDR3: CASSEASGQDNYGYTF
J: TRBJ1-2; length: 13; size: -; V: TRBV6-2/TRBV6-3; CDR3: CASSYGRNYGYTF
J: TRBJ1-2; length: 13; size: -; V: TRBV7-2; CDR3: CASSSGQGYGYTF
J: TRBJ1-4; length: 15; size: -; V: TRBV4-1; CDR3: CASSQDGRGWEKLFF
J: TRBJ1-1; length: 14; size: -; V: TRBV11-3; CDR3: CASSLTGMNTEAFF
J: TRBJ1-1; length: 12; size: -; V: TRBV30; CDR3: CAYQKGGPEAFF
J: TRBJ1-5; length: 15; size: -; V: TRBV7-2; CDR3: CASSLVRYSNQPQHF
J: TRBJ2-1; length: 13; size: -; V: TRBV5-6; CDR3: CASGLVTTVEQFF
J: TRBJ2-1; length: 17; size: -; V: TRBV4-3; CDR3: CASSRAAGRSSYNEQFF
J: TRBJ2-7; length: 14; size: -; V: TRBV21-1; CDR3: CASTTTGWDHEQYF
J: TRBJ1-1; length: 14; size: -; V: TRBV11-1; CDR3: CASSLSSRVTEAFF
J: TRBJ2-7; length: 16; size: -; V: TRBV3-1/TRBV3-2; CDR3: CASSLAGTANYYEQYF
J: TRBJ1-1; length: 14; size: -; V: TRBV27; CDR3: CASSKQGGNTEAFF
J: TRBJ1-2; length: 15; size: -; V: TRBV7-2; CDR3: CASSFSGTGADGYTF
J: TRBJ1-4; length: 16; size: -; V: TRBV14; CDR3: CASSHVPGQGDEKLFF
J: TRBJ1-2; length: 14; size: -; V: TRBV28; CDR3: CASRPGTDTYGYTF
J: TRBJ1-6; length: 13; size: -; V: TRBV7-9; CDR3: CASSGDRLGPLHF
J: TRBJ1-2; length: 16; size: -; V: TRBV14; CDR3: CASSQGRSGLTYGYTF
J: TRBJ1-1; length: 15; size: -; V: TRBV2; CDR3: CASSDQGLLNTEAFF
J: TRBJ1-1; length: 15; size: -; V: TRBV19; CDR3: CASTRWGGPNTEAFF
J: TRBJ2-3; length: 17; size: -; V: TRBV19; CDR3: CASSTTTGIGRADTQYF
J: TRBJ1-3; length: 13; size: -; V: TRBV19; CDR3: CASSSNSGNTIYF
J: TRBJ2-2; length: 16; size: -; V: TRBV30; CDR3: CAWSVAVRAYTGELFF
J: TRBJ1-1; length: 15; size: -; V: TRBV6-4; CDR3: CASRAQGASNTEAFF
J: TRBJ2-7; length: 12; size: -; V: TRBV5-6; CDR3: CASSLGEGAEYF